This T cell receptor beta chain was obtained from a study of glioma-infiltrating T cells. Using RNA template, CDR3s of TCR alpha and beta were amplified with iRepertoire arm-PCR. TCRdb passed the multiplex PCR reads through MiXCR, listing each CDR3 protein once. The profile shows around 97,000 distinct CDR3 sequences, 25% to 35% of them singletons. The germline gives CDR1 LNHDA, CDR2 SQIVND (reference sequence). Deletions cut 6 bases from V and 8 bases from J, with 17 bases between. This CDR3 has 14 residues. At least ten counts were recorded for this clonotype. This sequence originates from a human donor with low-grade glioma or glioblastoma, undergoing nonglioma brain surgery, or in good health (not recorded which). The sample was glioma tissue, nonneoplastic brain tissue, or PBMCs (not recorded which). This chain connects TRBV19 to TRBJ2-1, with D possibly being TRBD2 (5 bases). The CDR3 here is CASRELGTSYEQFF. Written as DNA, the CDR3 is TGTGCCAGTAGAGAACTAGGAACGTCGTATGAGCAGTTCTTC.